Described below is a single T cell receptor beta chain sequence and its context. What it binds is unknown. This entry belongs to a study of cytomegalovirus exposure and HLA in healthy donors. Study context: Researchers found that more than 70% of some 400 genotyped donors fell within the Caucasian-associated ancestry cluster. General observations from the study: Later analysis placed DRB1 highest and HLA-C lowest in TCR association rates, which differed by HLA locus. One variant, a missense change in DCLRE1C, was linked in a later analysis to TCR beta V- and J-gene trimming. A later analysis, which compared TCR beta chains of equal frequency, found the HLA-associated ones more clonally expanded.

The germline V gene encodes CDR1 LNHDA and CDR2 SQIVND (reference sequence). Trimming at V came to 5 bases and at J to 3 bases, leaving 8 bases not matched to a gene. The CDR3 runs 15 residues. Primers: 60 Vbeta forward and 13 Jbeta reverse. The repertoire was sequenced with immunoSEQ multiplex PCR; TCRdb's copy has only in-frame clones and lacks some. The sample has around 150,000 clones, around 73% seen once. The receptor was derived from a male donor in good health and CMV-seronegative. Sequenced material: PBMCs. The chain links TRBV19 to TRBJ2-7; 9 bases agree with TRBD2. In nucleotides, the CDR3 is TGTGCCAGTAGTCTGCTAGCGGGAAGTATCTACGAGCAGTACTTC. It translates to CASSLLAGSIYEQYF. The full variable domain, in which reference TRBV19 and TRBJ2-7 provide the parts outside the CDR3, is DGGITQSPKYLFRKEGQNVTLSCEQNLNHDAMYWYRQDPGQGLRLIYYSQIVNDFQKGDIAEGYSVSREKKESFPLTVTSAQKNPTAFYLCASSLLAGSIYEQYFGPGTRLTVT.